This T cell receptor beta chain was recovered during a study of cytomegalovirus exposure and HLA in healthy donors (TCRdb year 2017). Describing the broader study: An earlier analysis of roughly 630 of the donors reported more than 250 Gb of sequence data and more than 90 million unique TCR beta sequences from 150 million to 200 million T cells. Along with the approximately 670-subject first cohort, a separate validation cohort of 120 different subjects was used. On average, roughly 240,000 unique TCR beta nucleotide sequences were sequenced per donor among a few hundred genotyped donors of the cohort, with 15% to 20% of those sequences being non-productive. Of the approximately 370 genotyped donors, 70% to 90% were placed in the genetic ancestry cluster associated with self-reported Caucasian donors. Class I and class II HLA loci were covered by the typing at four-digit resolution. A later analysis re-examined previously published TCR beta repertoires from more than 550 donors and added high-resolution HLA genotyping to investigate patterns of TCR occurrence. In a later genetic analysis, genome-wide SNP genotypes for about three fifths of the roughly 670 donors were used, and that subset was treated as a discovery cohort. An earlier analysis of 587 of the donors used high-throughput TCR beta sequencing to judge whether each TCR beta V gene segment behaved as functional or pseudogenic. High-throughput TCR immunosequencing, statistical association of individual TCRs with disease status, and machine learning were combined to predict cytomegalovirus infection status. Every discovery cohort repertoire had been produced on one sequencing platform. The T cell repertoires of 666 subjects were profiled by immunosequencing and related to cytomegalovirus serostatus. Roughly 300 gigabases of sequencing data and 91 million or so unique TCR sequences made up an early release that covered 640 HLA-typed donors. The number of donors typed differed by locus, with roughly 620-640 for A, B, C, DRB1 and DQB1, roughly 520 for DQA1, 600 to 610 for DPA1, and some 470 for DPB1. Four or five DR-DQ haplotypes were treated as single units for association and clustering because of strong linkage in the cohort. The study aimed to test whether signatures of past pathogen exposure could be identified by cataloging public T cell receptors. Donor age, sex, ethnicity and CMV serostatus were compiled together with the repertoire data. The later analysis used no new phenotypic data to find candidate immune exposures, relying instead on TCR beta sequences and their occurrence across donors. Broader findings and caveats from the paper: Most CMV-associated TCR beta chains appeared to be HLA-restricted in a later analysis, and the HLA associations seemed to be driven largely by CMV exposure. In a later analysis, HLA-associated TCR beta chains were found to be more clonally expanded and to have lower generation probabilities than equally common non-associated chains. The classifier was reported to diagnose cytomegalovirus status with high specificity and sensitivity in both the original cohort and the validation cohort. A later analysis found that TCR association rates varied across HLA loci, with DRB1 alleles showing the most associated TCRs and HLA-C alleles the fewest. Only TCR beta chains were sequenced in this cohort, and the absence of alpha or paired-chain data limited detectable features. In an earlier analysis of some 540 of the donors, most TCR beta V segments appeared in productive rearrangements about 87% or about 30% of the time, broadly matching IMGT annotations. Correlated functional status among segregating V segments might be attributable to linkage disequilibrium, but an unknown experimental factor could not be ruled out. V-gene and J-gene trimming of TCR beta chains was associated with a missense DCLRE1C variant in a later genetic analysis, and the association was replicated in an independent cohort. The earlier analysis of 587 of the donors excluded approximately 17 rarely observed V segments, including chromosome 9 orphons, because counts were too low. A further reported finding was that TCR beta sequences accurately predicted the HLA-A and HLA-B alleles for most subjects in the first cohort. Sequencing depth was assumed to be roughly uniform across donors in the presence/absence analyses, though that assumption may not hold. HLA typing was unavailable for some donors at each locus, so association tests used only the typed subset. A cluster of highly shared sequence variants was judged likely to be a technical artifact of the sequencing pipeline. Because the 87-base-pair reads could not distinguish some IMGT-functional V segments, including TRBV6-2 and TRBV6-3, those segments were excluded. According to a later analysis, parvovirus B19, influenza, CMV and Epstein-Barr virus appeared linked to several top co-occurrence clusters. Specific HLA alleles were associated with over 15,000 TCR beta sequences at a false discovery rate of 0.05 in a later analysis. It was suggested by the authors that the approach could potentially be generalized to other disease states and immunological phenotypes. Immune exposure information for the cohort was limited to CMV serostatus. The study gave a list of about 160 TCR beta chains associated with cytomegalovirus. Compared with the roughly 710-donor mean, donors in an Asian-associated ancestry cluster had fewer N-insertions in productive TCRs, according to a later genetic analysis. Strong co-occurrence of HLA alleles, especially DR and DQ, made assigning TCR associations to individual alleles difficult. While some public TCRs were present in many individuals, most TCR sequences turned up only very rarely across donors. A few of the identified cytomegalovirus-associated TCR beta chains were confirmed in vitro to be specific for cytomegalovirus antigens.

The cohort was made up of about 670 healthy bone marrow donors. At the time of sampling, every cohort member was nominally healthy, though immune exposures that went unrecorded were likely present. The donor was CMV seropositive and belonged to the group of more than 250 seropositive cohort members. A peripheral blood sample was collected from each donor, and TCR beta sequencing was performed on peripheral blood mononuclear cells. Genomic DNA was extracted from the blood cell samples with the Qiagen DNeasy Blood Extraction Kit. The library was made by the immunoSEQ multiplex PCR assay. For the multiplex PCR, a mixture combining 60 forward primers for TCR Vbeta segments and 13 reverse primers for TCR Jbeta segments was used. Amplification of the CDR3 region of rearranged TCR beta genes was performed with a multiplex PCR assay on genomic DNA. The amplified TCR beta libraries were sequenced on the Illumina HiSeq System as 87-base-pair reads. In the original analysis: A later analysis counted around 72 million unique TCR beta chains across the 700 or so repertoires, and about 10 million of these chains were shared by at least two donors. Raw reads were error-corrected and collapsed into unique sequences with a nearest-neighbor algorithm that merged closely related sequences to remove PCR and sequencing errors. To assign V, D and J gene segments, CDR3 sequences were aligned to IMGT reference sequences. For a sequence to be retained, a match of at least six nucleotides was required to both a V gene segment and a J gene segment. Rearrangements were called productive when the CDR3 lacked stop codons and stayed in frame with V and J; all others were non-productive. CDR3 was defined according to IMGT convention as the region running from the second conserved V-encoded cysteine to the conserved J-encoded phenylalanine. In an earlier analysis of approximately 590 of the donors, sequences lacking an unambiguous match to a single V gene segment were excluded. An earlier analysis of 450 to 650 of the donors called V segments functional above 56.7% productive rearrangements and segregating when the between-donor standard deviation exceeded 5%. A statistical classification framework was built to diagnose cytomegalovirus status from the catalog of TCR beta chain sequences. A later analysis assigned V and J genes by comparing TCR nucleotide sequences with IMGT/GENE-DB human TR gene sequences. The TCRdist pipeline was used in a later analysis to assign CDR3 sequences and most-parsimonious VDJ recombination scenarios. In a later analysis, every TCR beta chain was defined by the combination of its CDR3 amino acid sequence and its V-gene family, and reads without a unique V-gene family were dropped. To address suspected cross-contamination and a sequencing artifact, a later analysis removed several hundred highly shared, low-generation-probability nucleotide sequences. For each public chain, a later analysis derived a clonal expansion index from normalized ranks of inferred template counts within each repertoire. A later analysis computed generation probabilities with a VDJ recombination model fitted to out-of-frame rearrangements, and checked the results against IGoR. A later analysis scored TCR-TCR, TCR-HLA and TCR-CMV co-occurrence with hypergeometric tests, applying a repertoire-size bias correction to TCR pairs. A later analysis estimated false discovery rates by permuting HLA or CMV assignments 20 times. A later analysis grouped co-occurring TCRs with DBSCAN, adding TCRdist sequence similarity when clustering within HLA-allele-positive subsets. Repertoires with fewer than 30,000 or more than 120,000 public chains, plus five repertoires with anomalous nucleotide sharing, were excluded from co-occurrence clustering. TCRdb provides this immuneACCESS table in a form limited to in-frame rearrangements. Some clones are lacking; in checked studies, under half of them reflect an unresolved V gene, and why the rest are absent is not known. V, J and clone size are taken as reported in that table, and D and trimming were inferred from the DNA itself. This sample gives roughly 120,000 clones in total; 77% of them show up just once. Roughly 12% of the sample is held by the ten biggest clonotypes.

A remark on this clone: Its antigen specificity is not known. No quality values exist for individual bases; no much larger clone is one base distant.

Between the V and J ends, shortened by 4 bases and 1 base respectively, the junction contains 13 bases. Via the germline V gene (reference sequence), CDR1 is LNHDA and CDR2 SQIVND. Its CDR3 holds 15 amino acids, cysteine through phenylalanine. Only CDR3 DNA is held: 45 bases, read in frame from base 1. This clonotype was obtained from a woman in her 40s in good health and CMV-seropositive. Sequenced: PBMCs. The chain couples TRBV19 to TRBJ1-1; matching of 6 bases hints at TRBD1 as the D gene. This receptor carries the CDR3 CASSTLTGTNTEAFF. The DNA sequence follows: TGTGCCAGTAGTACCCTAACAGGGACGAACACTGAAGCTTTCTTT.